The entry below gives a single T cell receptor (beta chain) sequence along with its context. This clone was seen a handful of times. Its antigen is not yet known. No per-base quality is available; no much larger clone lies one base away. TCRbeta CDR3 regions were amplified from genomic DNA using the immunoSEQ Assay, a bias-controlled multiplex PCR. On the authors' methods: Within the assay, amplification of reference gene primers was used to estimate how many nucleated cells each sample contained. To quantify the absolute abundance of each unique TCRbeta CDR3 rearrangement, sequence reads were collapsed and filtered. For each sample, productive Simpson clonality was calculated by taking the square root of Simpson's diversity index across productive rearrangements. What TCRdb holds here is the immuneACCESS table cut down to in-frame rearrangements. Part of the clones is not present; checked against another copy, under half of the missing clones reflect an unresolved V gene, and the others are unexplained. The V and J calls and clone size are taken from that table; D and trimming were inferred from the DNA. The sample data list over 85,000 clones, and about 70% of these were observed just once. The ten largest make up roughly 7.5% of the sample.

The record originates from a study of blood T cell repertoires in COVID-19 (TCRdb year 2020). Background for the entire study: Samples covering the acute and convalescent phases of COVID-19 were provided by collaborators in the United States, Italy and Spain. The prospective study material was composed of cDNA or gDNA derived from T cells, B-cell-depleted T cells, or PBMCs. Samples came from the ongoing ImmuneRACE study (first 160 participants) plus 1,254 subjects from 6 global collaborators. Where HLA class I and class II types were available, the types were taken from metadata supplied by the sample provider, not from assay-based typing. Subjects who had been exposed to COVID-19, were actively infected with it, or had recovered from it provided the deeply sampled blood TCRbeta repertoires that made up the dataset. A de-identified subject ID, COVID-19 status, age in years and sex were almost always included in the sample metadata. A freely available public database, intended as a resource for researchers studying the immune response to SARS-CoV-2, is where the repertoires were released.

What the study reported, not specific to this receptor: The amount of clinical and demographic metadata varied by source and participant and was provided uncurated.

The collaborating institutions used their own protocols to collect whole blood in K2EDTA tubes. Collaborator samples were shipped for TCRbeta analysis as frozen whole blood, isolated PBMCs, or DNA extracted from either sample type. There are 18 amino acids in the CDR3, from cysteine to phenylalanine inclusive. The only DNA kept is the CDR3, 54 bases in frame from the first base. V was cut back by 4 bases and J by 1 base, leaving a gap of 21 bases between them. From a lookup of the germline V gene, CDR1 and CDR2 are SGHDT and YYEEEE. Sample: peripheral blood. Recombination joined TRBV5-6 with TRBJ1-5; no D gene call is confident. The TCR was taken from a woman aged 55-70 years with acute or convalescent COVID-19. The CDR3 protein sequence reads: CASSAHLEEGISNQPQHF. The DNA sequence is as follows: TGTGCCAGCAGCGCCCACCTTGAGGAGGGAATCAGCAATCAGCCCCAGCATTTT.